This T cell receptor beta chain was obtained from a study of vaccination and CD4 T cells after COVID-19. Study-level information: Sample collection from three convalescent patients took place at day 14 and days 161 to 241 post-vaccination.

An Oncomine TCR Beta short-read assay was used to sequence the DNA from cultured CD4+ T cells. MiXCR, run by TCRdb on the PCR reads, gives a single entry per CDR3 protein. The sample shows around 23,000 distinct CDR3 sequences, about 40% of them seen only once. With respect to this clonotype: Its matching antigen is unknown.

Time point noted: late sampling 161 to 241 days after vaccination in a few convalescent patients. Indicated treatment: roughly 11-day PBMC culture with coronavirus spike peptide pools or control peptides (ViraFEST assay). Half of the medium was exchanged for fresh IL-2 medium, first on day 3 and then on day 7. Findings of the study overall: With convalescent patients, a median around 85% of reactive clones emerged solely after vaccination. Spike mono-reactivity marked 304 of 307 vaccine-specific clones in convalescent patients.

The germline CDR1 and CDR2 sequences are LNHDA and SQIVND (reference sequence). Deletions cut 8 bases from V and 5 bases from J, with 19 bases between. This CDR3 is built from 14 residues. This clonotype was sampled from a human donor who had recovered from COVID-19. The source material was CD4+ T cells from blood, cultured in vitro, sampled about 7 months after SARS-CoV-2 vaccination. The genes are TRBV19 and TRBJ2-7, with D perhaps TRBD2 (7 bases). The CDR3 protein is CASGPRGRGDEQYF. The CDR3 DNA reads TGTGCCAGTGGTCCGCGGGGGCGCGGGGACGAGCAGTACTTC.